The clone carrying this T cell receptor (beta chain) was observed once. Its antigen is not known. This CDR3 is built from 17 residues. V lost 0 bases, J lost 6 bases, and 9 bases stayed unmatched. Germline values: CDR1 MNHEY, CDR2 SVGAGI. The sample originates from a study of blood T cells in healthy people across ages. The wider study: Template-switching capture recovered about one barcoded beta molecule per two T cells. Study results and limitations: Comparison with aged donors showed that long-lived donors had more naive CD4+ cells and higher diversity.

A sample-barcoded 5' primer and a J-beta primer mix were used in a second PCR of roughly 6 to 12 cycles. One entry per CDR3 protein, called by TCRdb with MiXCR from the 5' RACE reads. The profile shows 910,000 or so distinct CDR3 sequences, roughly 51% of them singletons. This clonotype was obtained from a woman in her sixties or seventies in good health. The rearrangement links TRBV6-5 to TRBJ2-1; 9 bases match TRBD2. The sample consisted of blood. The CDR3 bases are TGTGCCAGCAGTTACTCGAGCACCGGGACTAGCTTCAATGAGCAGTTCTTC. It encodes CASSYSSTGTSFNEQFF.